The present T cell receptor (beta chain) was sequenced within a study of graft-versus-host responses after intestinal transplantation. Whole-study context: For about three years after anti-thymocyte globulin induction, all recipients took tacrolimus and steroids.

V dropped 0 bases and J dropped 0 bases, with 18 bases sitting between them. This CDR3 spans 18 amino acids. Germline CDR1 ENHRY, CDR2 SYGVKD. Some clones are missing from TCRdb's copy, which holds only in-frame ones; the method was immunoSEQ multiplex PCR. The sample includes about 120,000 clones, just under 95% of them seen just once. About this clone: Its cognate antigen is unknown. Within the sample, other DNA sequences also encode this same CDR3.

This clonotype originated in a human donor who was the organ donor for an intestinal transplant. The sample here was unstimulated CD8+ T cells sorted from spleen or lymph node cells, taken before transplant. The chain links TRBV10-3 to TRBJ2-7, with TRBD2 as a possible D gene (6 bases). CDR3 protein: CAISESLAGAFSSYEQYF. CDR3 DNA: TGTGCCATCAGTGAGTCACTAGCAGGAGCCTTCAGCTCCTACGAGCAGTACTTC.